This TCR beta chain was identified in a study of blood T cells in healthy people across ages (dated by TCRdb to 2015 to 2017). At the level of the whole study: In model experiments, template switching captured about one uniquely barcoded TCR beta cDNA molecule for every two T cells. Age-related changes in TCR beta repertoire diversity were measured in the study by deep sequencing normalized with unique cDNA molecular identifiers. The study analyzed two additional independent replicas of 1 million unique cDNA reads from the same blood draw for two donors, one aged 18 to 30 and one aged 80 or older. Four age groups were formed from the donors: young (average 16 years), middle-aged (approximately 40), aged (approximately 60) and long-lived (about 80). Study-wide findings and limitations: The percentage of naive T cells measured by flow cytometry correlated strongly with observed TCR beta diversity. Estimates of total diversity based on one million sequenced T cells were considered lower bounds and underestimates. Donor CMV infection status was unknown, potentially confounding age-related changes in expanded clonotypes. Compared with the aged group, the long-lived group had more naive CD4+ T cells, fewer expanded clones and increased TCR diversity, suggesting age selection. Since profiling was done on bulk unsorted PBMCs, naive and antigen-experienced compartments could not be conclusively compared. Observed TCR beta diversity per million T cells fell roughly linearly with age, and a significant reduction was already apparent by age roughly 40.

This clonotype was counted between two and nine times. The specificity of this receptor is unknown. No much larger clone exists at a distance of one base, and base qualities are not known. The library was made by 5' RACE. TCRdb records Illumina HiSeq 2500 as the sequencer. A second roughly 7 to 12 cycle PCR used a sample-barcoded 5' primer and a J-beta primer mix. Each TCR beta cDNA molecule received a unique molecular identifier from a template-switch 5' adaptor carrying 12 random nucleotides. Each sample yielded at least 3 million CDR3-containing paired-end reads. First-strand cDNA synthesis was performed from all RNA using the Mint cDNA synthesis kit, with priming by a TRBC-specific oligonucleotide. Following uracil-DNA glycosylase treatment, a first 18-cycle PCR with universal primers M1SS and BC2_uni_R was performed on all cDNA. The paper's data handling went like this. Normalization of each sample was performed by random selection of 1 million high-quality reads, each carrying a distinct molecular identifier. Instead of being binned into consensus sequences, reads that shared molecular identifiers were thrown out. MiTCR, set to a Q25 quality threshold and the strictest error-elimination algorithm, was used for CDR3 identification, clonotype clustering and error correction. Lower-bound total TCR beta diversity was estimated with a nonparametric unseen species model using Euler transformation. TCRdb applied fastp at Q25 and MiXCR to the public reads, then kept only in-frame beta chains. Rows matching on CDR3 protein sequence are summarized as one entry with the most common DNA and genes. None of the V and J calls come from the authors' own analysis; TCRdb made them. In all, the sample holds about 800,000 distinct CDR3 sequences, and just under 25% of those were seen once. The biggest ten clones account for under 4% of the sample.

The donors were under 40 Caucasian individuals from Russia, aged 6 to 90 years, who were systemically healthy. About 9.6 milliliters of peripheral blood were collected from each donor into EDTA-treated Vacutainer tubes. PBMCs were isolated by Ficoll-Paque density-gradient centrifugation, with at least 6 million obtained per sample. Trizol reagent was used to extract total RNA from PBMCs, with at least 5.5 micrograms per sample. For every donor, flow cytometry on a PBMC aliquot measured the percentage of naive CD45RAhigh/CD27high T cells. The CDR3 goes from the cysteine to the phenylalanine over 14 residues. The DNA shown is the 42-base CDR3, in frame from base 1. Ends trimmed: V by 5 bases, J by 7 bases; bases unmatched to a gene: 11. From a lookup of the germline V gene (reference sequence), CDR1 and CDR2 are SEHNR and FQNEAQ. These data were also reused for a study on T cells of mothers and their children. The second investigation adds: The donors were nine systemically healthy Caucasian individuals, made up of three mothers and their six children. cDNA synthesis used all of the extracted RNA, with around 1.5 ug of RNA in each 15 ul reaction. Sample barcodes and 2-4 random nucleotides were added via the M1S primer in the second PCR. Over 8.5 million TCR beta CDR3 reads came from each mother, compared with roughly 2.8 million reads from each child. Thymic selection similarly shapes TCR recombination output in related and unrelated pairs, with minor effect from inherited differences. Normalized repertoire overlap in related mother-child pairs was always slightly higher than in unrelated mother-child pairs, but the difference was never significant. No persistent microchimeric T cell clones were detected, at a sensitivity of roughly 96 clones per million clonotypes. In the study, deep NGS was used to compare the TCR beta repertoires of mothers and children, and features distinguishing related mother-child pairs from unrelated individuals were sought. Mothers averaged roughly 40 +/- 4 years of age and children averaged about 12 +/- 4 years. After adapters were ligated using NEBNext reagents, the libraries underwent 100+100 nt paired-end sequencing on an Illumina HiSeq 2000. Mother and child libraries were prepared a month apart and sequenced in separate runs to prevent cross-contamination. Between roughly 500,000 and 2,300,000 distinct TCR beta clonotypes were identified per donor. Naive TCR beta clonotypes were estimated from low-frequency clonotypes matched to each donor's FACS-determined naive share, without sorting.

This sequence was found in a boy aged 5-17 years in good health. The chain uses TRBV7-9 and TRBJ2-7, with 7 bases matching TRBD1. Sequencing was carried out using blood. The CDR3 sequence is CASSVQGDAGEQYF. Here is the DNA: TGTGCCAGCAGCGTCCAGGGGGATGCCGGGGAGCAGTACTTC.